Sequencing of this T cell receptor beta chain was carried out in a study of beta chain features in type 1 diabetes. Remarks on this clone: What it binds is unknown.

The sequenced template was cDNA made from the entire isolated RNA. Data came from immunoSEQ multiplex PCR; TCRdb stores just in-frame clones and leaves some out. In the table there are 200,000 to 300,000 clones, approximately 15% of which are singletons. Regarding the study as a whole: Shorter TCRB CDR3s, moderately but significantly so, were found in Type 1 diabetes patients in all four CD4+ subsets.

The CDR3 length is 14 residues. The V gene's germline CDR1 is ENHRY and CDR2 SYGVKD. Unmatched junction bases numbered 10, after V lost 10 bases and J lost 3 bases. Sequencing was done on a sample of naive CD4+ T cells from blood. This chain connects TRBV10-3 to TRBJ2-7; the match to TRBD2 covers 9 bases. The clonotype comes from a man between 25 and 39 years old with type 1 diabetes. CDR3 loop: CATNSGRGGYEQYF. CDR3 nucleotides: TGTGCCACCAATAGCGGGAGAGGAGGCTACGAGCAGTACTTC.